The text below deals with one TCR beta chain. The data derive from a study of cytomegalovirus exposure and HLA in healthy donors. Using immunoSEQ multiplex PCR, the repertoire was profiled, and TCRdb retains in-frame clones only, with some absent. The sample lists around 75,000 clones, 85% seen once, with around 2.9% in the top ten. CDR3 size: 12 residues. CDR1 and CDR2 (germline): MGHDK, SYGVNS. The V gene lost 3 bases and the J gene lost 5 bases, with 5 bases spanning the gap. Sequenced material: PBMCs. The rearrangement links TRBV25-1 to TRBJ2-1; D is unclear. The origin of this receptor is a man between 25 and 39 years old in good health and CMV-seronegative. The CDR3 sequence is CASSDPHNEQFF. The CDR3 DNA follows: TGTGCCAGCAGTGACCCTCACAATGAGCAGTTCTTC.